This TCR beta chain was identified in a study of OX40 agonist ivuxolimab in advanced cancers. For the study in its entirety: Ivuxolimab was a fully human IgG2 agonistic monoclonal antibody targeting the costimulatory receptor OX40 (CD134). The purpose of peripheral TCRbeta sequencing was to test whether ivuxolimab changed TCR sequence diversity and led to clonal T-cell expansion. Prior anti-PD-1, anti-PD-L1 or anti-CTLA-4 therapy was permitted, and checkpoint inhibitors had been received by 30% to 40% of dose-escalation patients. The paper describes the monotherapy dose-escalation part (N = 52 patients) of the phase I trial of ivuxolimab. Partial responses were achieved by three dose-escalation patients, of whom one had hepatocellular carcinoma and two had cutaneous melanoma. Intravenous ivuxolimab was administered to patients every 2 weeks at six dose levels: 0.01, 0.1, 0.3, 1.5, 3 and 10 mg/kg. Among the approximately 50 dose-escalation patients, some 20 had hepatocellular carcinoma, about 15 melanoma, 9 renal cell carcinoma and 9 head and neck cancer. In the dose-escalation cohort, more than 75% of patients were male, and the mean age was approximately 60 years, with a range of roughly 23 to 85. General findings and caveats noted by the study authors: Low levels of normalized T-cell clonal expansion were also seen in some patients who did not respond. In the 0.1-3.0 mg/kg groups, partial responders had among the lowest normalized peripheral clonal expansion, particularly in CD8+ T cells. At doses of 0.1 to 3.0 mg/kg, clonal expansion of both CD4+ and CD8+ T cells in blood was seen between baseline and week 6. After ivuxolimab, more expanded clones were found on average in CD8+ T cells than in CD4+ T cells. The antigen specificity of the clonally expanded peripheral T cells was not determined.

Per the germline V gene, SGHAT is the CDR1 and FQNNGV is the CDR2. The CDR3 measures 15 amino acids from cysteine to phenylalanine. Only CDR3 DNA is held: 45 bases, read in frame from base 1. The V end gives up 1 base and the J end 5 bases, leaving 6 bases in the junction not matched to a gene. Patients with a history of autoimmune disease or receiving systemic immunosuppression were excluded from the trial. Peripheral blood for TCR sequencing was collected from all dose cohorts at baseline, on cycle 4 day 1, and on cycle 7 day 1. The samples were taken from a phase I, first-in-human, multicenter, open-label dose-escalation trial of ivuxolimab. Adults with locally advanced or metastatic melanoma, renal cell, hepatocellular, or head and neck squamous cell carcinoma were enrolled in the trial. Before TCR sequencing, CD4+ and CD8+ T cells were separately sorted from peripheral blood. As regards this clone: The specificity of this receptor is unknown. The record has no base qualities; no much larger clone is one base away.

Genomic DNA was extracted from sorted cells for sequencing of the TCRbeta CDR3 region. The immunoSEQ Assay was used to sequence the TCRbeta CDR3 regions. Imported from immuneACCESS, the table was reduced by TCRdb to in-frame sequences with V and J called. These copies leave out some clones; in studies compared against another copy, an unresolved V gene accounts for under half, and the cause of the remainder is not known. This sample lists approximately 60,000 clones; 87% were detected once. The ten largest clonotypes hold around 5.2% of the sample. The rearranged segments are TRBV11-2 and TRBJ2-5; 8 bases in between match TRBD2. Sequenced material: CD4+ or CD8+ T cells sorted from blood, taken in a trial of the OX40 agonist ivuxolimab. The receptor was derived from an adult with an advanced solid tumor such as melanoma, head and neck, liver or kidney cancer. The nucleotides read TGTGCCAGCAGCTTAGGGGACGGGAGGGCTGAGACCCAGTACTTC. It codes for CASSLGDGRAETQYF.